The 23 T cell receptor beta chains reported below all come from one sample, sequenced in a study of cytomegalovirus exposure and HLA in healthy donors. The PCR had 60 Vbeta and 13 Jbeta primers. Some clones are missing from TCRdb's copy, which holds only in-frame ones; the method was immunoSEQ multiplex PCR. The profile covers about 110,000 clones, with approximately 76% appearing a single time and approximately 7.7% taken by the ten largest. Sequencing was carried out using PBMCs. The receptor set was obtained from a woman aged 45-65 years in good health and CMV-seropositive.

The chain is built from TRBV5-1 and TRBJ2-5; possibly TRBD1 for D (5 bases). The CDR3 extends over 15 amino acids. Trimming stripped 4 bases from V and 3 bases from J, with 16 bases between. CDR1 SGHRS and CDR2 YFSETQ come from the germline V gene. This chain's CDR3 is CASSLVGRVEETQYF. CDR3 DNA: TGCGCCAGCAGCCTCGTTGGCAGGGTCGAAGAGACCCAGTACTTC.

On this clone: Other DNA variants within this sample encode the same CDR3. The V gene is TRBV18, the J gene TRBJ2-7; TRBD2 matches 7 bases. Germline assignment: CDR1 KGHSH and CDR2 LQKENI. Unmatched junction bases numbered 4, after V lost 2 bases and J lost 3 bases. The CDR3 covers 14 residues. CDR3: CASSPSSGNYEQYF. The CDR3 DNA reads TGTGCCAGCTCACCATCGAGCGGGAACTACGAGCAGTACTTC.

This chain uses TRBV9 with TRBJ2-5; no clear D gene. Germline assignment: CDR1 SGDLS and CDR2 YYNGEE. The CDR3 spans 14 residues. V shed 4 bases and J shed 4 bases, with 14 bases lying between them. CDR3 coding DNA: TGTGCCAGCAGCTCCCGCCCCTCAGGAGAGACCCAGTACTTC. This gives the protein CASSSRPSGETQYF.

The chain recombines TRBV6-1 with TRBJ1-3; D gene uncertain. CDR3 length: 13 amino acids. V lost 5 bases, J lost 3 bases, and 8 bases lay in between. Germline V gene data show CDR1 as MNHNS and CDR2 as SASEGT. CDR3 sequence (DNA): TGTGCCAGCAGTACCGTCGGTGGAAACACCATATATTTT. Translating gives CASSTVGGNTIYF.

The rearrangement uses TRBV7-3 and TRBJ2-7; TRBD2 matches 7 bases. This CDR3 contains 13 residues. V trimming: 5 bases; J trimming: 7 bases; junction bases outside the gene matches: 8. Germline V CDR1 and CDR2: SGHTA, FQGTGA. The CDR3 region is CASSPDGGREQYF. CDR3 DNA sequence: TGTGCCAGCAGCCCAGACGGGGGGAGGGAGCAGTACTTC.

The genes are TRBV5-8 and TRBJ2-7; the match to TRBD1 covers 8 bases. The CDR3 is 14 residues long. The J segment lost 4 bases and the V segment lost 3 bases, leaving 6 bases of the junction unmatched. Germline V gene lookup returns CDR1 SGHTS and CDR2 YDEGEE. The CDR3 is CASSSYRGSYEQYF. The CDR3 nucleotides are TGTGCCAGCAGCTCCTACAGGGGGTCGTACGAGCAGTACTTC.

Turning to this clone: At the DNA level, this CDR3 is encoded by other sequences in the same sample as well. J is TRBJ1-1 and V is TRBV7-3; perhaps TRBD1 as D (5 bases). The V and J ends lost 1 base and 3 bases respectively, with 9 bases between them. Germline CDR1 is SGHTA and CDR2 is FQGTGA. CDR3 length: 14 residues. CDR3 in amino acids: CASSLRGGDTEAFF. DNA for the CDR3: TGTGCCAGCAGCTTAAGGGGCGGGGACACTGAAGCTTTCTTT. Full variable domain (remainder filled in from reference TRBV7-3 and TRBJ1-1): GAGVSQTPSNKVTEKGKYVELRCDPISGHTALYWYRQSLGQGPEFLIYFQGTGAADDSGLPNDRFFAVRPEGSVSTLKIQRTERGDSAVYLCASSLRGGDTEAFFGQGTRLTVV.

The CDR3 protein is CASSPLATDTQYF. The CDR3 region has the DNA TGCGCCAGCAGCCCATTAGCCACAGATACGCAGTATTTT. The chain uses TRBV5-1 and TRBJ2-3; D gene unclear. This CDR3 contains 13 residues. Germline loops: CDR1 SGHRS, CDR2 YFSETQ. V lost 4 bases, J lost 2 bases, and 8 bases lay in between.

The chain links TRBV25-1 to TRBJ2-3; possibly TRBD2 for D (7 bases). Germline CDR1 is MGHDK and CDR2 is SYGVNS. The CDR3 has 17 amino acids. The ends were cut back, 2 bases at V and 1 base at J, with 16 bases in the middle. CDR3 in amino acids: CASSEPLGGVGTDTQYF. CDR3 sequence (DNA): TGTGCCAGCAGTGAACCTCTAGGGGGGGTGGGCACAGATACGCAGTATTTT.

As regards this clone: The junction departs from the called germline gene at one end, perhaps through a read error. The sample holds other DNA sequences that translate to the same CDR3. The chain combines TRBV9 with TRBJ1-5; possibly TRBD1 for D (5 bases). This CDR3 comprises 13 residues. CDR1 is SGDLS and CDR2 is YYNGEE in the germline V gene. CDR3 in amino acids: CASSVVGDQPQHF. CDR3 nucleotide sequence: TGTGCCAGCAGCGTAGTAGGGGATCAGCCCCAACATTTT. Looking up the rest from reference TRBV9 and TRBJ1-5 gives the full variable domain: DSGVTQTPKHLITATGQRVTLRCSPRSGDLSVYWYQQSLDQGLQFLIQYYNGEERAKGNILERFSAQQFPDLHSELNLSSLELGDSALYFCASSVVGDQPQHFGDGTRLSIL.

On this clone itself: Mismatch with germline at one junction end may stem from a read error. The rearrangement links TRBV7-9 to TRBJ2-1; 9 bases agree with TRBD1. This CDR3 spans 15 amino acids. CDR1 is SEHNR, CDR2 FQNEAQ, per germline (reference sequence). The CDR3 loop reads CSSSQDRGSYNEQFF. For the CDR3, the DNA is TGTTCCAGCAGCCAGGACAGGGGTTCCTACAATGAGCAGTTCTTC.

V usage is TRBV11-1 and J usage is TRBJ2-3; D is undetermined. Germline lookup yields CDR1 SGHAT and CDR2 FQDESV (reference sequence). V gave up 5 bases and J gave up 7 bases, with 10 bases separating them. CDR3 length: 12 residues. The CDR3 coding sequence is TGTGCCAGCAGCGAGAACTTGAATACGCAGTATTTT. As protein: CASSENLNTQYF.

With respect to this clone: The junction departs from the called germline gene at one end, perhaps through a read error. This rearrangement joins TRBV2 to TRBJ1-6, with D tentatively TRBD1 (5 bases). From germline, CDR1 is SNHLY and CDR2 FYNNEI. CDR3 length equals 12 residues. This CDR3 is CASSTTVRCGHF. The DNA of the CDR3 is TGTGCCAGCAGCACCACAGTTCGGTGCGGACATTTT.

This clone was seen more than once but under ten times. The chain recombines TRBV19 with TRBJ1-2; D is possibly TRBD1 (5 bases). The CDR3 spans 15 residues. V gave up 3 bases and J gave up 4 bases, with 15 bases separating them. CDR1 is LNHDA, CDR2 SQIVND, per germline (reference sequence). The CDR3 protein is CASSIDAMGGYGYTF. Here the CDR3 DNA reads TGTGCCAGTAGTATCGACGCCATGGGGGGCTATGGCTACACCTTC.

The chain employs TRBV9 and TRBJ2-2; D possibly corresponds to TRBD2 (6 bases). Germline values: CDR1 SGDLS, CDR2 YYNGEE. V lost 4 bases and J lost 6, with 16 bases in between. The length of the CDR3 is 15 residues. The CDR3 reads CASSTGTSVAGELFF. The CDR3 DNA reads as TGTGCCAGCAGCACTGGGACTTCGGTGGCCGGGGAGCTGTTTTTT.

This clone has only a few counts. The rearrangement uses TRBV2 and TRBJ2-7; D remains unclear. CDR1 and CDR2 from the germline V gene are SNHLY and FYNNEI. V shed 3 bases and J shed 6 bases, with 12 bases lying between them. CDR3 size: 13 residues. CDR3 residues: CASSEYSLGEQYF. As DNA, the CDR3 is TGTGCCAGCAGTGAGTACAGCCTCGGCGAGCAGTACTTC.

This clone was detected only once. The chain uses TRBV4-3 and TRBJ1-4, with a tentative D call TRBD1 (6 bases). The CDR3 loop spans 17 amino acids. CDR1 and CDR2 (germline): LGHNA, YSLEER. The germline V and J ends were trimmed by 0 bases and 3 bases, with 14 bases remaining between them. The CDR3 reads CASSQDEGGPANEKLFF. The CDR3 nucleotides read TGCGCCAGCAGCCAAGATGAGGGGGGGCCGGCTAATGAAAAACTGTTTTTT.

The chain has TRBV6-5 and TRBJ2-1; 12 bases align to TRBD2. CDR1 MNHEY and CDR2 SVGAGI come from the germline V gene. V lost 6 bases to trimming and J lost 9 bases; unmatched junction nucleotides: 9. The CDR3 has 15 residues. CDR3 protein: CASSFSSGGVSEQFF. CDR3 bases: TGTGCCAGCAGCTTTTCTAGCGGGGGGGTGAGTGAGCAGTTCTTC.

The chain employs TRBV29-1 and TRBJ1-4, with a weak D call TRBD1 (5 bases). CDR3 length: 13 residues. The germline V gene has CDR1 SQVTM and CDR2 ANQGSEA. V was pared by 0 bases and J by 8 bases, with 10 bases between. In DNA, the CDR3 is TGCAGCGTTGAAGATGCAACAGGCGAAAAACTGTTTTTT. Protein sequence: CSVEDATGEKLFF.

As DNA, the CDR3 is TGTGCCAGCAGCTTGCTATACGAGCAGTTCTTC. This encodes CASSLLYEQFF. The chain has TRBV5-6 and TRBJ2-1; D gene unclear. The CDR3 covers 11 residues. Germline V gene data show CDR1 as SGHDT and CDR2 as YYEEEE. V lost 1 base and J 10 bases, leaving 6 bases between the germline ends.

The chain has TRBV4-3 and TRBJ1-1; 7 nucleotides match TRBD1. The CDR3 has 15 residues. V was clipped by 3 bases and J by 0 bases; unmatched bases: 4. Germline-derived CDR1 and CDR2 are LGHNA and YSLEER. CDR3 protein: CASSHHRGLNTEAFF. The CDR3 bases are TGCGCCAGCAGCCATCACAGGGGACTGAACACTGAAGCTTTCTTT.

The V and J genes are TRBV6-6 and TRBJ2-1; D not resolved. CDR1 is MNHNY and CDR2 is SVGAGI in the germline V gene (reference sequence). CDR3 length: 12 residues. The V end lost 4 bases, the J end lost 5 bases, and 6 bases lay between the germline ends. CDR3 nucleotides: TGTGCCAGCAGTTCGTACAACAATGAGCAGTTCTTC. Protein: CASSSYNNEQFF.

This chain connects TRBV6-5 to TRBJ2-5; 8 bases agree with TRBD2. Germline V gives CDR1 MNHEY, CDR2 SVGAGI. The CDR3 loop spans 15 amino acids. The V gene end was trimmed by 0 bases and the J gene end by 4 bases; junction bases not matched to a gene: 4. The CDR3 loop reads CASSYSTSDGETQYF. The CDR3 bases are TGTGCCAGCAGTTACTCGACTAGCGACGGAGAGACCCAGTACTTC.